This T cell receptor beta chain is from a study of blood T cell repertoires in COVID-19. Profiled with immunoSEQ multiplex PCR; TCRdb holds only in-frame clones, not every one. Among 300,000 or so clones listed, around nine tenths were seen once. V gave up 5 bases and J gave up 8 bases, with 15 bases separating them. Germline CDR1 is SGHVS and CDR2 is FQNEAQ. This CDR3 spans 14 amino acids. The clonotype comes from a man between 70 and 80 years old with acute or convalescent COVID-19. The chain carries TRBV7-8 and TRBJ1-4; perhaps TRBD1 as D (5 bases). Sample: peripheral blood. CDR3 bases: TGTGCCAGCAGCCCGTCAGGGTATGGGGAAAAACTGTTTTTT. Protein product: CASSPSGYGEKLFF.